The sample holds one count of the clone carrying this T cell receptor (beta chain). From germline, CDR1 is MNHEY and CDR2 SVGAGI. V was pared by 5 bases and J by 7 bases, with 5 bases of the junction left unmatched. The CDR3 runs to 13 residues. These data are taken from a study of blood T cell repertoires in COVID-19. Clones were read by immunoSEQ multiplex PCR, and TCRdb kept only the in-frame ones, dropping some. Of about 240,000 clones listed, roughly 80% are singletons. The material sequenced was peripheral blood. The sequence came from an elderly woman with acute or convalescent COVID-19. The chain couples TRBV6-5 to TRBJ1-3, with 7 bases aligning to TRBD1. The CDR3 region is CASSRQGRNTIYF. The DNA of the CDR3 is TGTGCCAGCAGTAGACAGGGTCGGAACACCATATATTTT.